This TCR beta chain derives from a study of identical twins (dated by TCRdb to about 2016). Context from the whole study: To test whether fetal clonotypes persist, this study deep-sequenced TCR alpha and beta repertoires from monozygotic twins, from unrelated adults of various ages, and from cord blood. Replicate twin experiments were performed at different times using different library preparation protocols to rule out contamination. Here is what the overall study found, with its caveats: Because the same donors could not be followed over many years, the conclusions depended on cross-sectional statistical analysis. In monozygotic twins, out-of-frame TCR alpha sharing was systematically underestimated by recombination models, although the models agreed with sharing between unrelated individuals. Invariant T cells such as MAIT and iNKT could partly confound zero-insertion analyses, though diverse VJ usage argued against this for most clonotypes. Abundant cord blood beta clonotypes carried fewer insertions; young adult naive repertoires showed a weaker similar trend, while memory repertoires showed none. In beta out-of-frame sequences, excess twin sharing was weaker, because having fewer shared sequences lowered the signal-to-noise ratio. Out-of-frame TCR alpha sequences shared between twins showed an excess of low generation-probability sequences compared with coincidental sharing between unrelated individuals.

Receptor amplification or capture employed 5' RACE. TCRdb records Illumina HiSeq 2000 as the sequencer. Template switching introduced a universal primer binding site; the final cDNA contained a unique molecular identifier, enabling accurate counting of TCR cDNA molecules. Specific primers in the conserved constant-segment region were used to synthesize first-strand cDNA for TCR alpha and beta chains. To control for contamination, every cDNA library was double barcoded, receiving both a SMART-Mk sample barcode and Illumina barcodes. Two successive PCR steps introduced TruSeq adapter sequences along with Illumina sample barcodes. TCR alpha and beta cDNA libraries were sequenced on the Illumina HiSeq platform with custom primers. In the authors' own workflow: MiGEC was used to process raw reads and extract unique molecular identifiers, and MiXCR was used to find CDR3 positions. For each individual, recombination models were inferred using an EM algorithm with the repgenHMM and IGoR tools. Shared clonotypes were analyzed with the tcR package in R, and sharing was normalized by the product of cloneset sizes. To study raw recombination free of thymic and clonal selection effects, out-of-frame nonproductive sequences were analyzed. The public reads were reprocessed in TCRdb via fastp at Q25 and MiXCR, keeping in-frame beta chains. Rows with one shared CDR3 protein collapse into an entry with the most common genes and DNA. In this record, the V and J calls reflect TCRdb's handling and not the investigators' own analysis. This sample has about 100,000 distinct CDR3 sequences in its table, and roughly 6% of those were observed once. The top ten clonotypes cover around 12% of the sample.

Only healthy Caucasian donors were included. Miltenyi CD45RO+ enrichment and human naive T-cell isolation kits were used to isolate memory (CD45RO+) and naive T cells from PBMC. In its sample, this clonotype was seen many times. Its target antigen remains unknown. No much larger clone is present one base from it, and per-base qualities are unavailable. V lost 5 bases and J lost 1 base, and the count of bases not matched to a germline gene is 2. The CDR3 starts with the cysteine, ends with the phenylalanine, and has 14 residues. Only the CDR3 region is kept as DNA, spanning 42 bases read in frame from base 1. The CDR1 and CDR2 encoded by the germline V gene are SQVTM and ANQGSEA.

This sequence originates from a woman between 45 and 60 years old in good health. Sequencing was performed on memory T cells sorted from blood. In the paper's terms, the cell subset or site label means: CD45RO+ enriched T cells. Rearrangement joined TRBV29-1 to TRBJ1-5; 10 central bases correspond to TRBD1. At the DNA level, the sequence is TGCAGCGTTTGGGACAGGGGAAGCAATCAGCCCCAGCATTTT. Its protein reads: CSVWDRGSNQPQHF.